This T cell receptor beta chain was identified during a study of shared clonotypes between healthy human individuals. Background on the study: CD4 naive cells filled three plates per donor, CD4 memory three, CD8 naive two and CD8 memory one. Study-level findings and limits: Sequencing depth was a factor that was expected to affect clonotype sharing among donors. The study found lower generation probabilities in non-shared clonotypes than in those shared by all four donors.

Using immunoSEQ multiplex PCR, the repertoire was profiled, and TCRdb retains in-frame clones only, with some absent. Here the sample spans approximately 2.3 million clones, approximately 95% being singletons. The donor cohort consisted entirely of Caucasian adults residing in Nashville, Tennessee. This clone was picked up one time. What it binds is unknown. The sample taken for sequencing was naive CD4+ T cells from PBMCs. Subset here: CD45RA+ positively selected. The source of this sequence is a man in his late teens or twenties in good health. Some clones in this sample may be carry-over from other donors' samples.

The CDR3 DNA reads as TGCGCCAGCAGCGGGCTCTCGGGTGGGGAGCAGTACTTC. This gives the protein CASSGLSGGEQYF. V gene TRBV5-1 combines with J gene TRBJ2-7, with unresolved D. The CDR3 loop spans 13 amino acids. Per the germline V gene, CDR1 is SGHRS and CDR2 is YFSETQ. With 4 bases removed from V and 7 bases from J, the gap between germline ends came to 15 bases. Drawing the rest from reference TRBV5-1 and TRBJ2-7, the complete variable domain is KAGVTQTPRYLIKTRGQQVTLSCSPISGHRSVSWYQQTPGQGLQFLFEYFSETQRNKGNFPGRFSGRQFSNSRSEMNVSTLELGDSALYLCASSGLSGGEQYFGPGTRLTVT.